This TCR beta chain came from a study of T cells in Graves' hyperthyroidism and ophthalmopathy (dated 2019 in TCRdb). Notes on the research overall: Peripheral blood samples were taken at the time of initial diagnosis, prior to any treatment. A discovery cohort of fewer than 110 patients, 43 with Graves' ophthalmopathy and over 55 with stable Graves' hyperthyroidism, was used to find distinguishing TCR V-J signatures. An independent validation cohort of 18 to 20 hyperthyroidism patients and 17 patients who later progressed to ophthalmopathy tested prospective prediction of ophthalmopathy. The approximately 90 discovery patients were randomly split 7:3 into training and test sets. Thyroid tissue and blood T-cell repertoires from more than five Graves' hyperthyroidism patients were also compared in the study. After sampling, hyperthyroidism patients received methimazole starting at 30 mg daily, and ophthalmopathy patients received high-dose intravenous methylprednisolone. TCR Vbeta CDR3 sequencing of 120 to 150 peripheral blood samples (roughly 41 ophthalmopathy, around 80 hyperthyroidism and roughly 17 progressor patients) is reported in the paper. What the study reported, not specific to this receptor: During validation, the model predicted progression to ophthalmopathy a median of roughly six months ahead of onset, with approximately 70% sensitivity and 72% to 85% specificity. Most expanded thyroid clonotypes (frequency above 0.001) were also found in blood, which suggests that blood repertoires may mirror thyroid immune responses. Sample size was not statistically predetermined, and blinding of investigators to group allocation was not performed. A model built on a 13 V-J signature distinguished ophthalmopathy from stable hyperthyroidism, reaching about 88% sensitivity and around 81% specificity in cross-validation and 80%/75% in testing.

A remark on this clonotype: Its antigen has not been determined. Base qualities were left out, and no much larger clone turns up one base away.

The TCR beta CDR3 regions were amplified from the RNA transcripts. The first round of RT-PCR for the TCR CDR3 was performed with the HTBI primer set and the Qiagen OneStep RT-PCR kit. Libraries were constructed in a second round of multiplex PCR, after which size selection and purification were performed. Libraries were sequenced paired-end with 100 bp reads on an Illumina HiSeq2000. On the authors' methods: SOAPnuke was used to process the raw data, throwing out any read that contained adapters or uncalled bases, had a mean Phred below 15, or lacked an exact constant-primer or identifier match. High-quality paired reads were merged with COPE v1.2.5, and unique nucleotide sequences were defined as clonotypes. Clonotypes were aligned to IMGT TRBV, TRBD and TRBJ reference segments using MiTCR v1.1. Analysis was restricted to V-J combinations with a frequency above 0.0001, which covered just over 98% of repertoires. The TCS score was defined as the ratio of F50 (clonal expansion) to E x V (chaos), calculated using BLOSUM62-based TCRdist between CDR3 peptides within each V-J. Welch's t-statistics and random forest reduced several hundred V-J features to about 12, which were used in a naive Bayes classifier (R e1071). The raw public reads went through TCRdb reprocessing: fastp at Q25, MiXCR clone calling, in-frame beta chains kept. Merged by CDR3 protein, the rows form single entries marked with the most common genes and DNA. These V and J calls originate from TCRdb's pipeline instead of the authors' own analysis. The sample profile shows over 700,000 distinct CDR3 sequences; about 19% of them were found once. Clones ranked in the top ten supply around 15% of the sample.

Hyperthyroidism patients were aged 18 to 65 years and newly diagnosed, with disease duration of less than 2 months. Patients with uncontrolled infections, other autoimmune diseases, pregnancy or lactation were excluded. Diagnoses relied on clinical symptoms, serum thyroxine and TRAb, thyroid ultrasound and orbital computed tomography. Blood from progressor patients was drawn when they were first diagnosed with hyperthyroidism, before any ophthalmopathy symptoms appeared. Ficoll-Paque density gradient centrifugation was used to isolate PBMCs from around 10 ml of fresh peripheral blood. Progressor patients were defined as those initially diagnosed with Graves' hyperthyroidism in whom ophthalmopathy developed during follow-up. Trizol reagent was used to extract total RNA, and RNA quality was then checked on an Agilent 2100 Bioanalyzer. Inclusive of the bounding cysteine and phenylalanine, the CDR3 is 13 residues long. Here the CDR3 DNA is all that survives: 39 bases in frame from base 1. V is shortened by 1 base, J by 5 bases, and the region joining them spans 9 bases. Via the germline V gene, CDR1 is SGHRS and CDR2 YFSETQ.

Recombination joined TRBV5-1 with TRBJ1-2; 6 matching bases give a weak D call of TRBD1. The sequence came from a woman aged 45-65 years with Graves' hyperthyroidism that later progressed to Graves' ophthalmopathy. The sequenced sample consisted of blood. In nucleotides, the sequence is TGCGCCAGCAGCTTGCATCAGGGGTATGGCTACACCTTC. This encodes CASSLHQGYGYTF.